Given below is one T cell receptor beta chain in context. Using immunoSEQ multiplex PCR, the repertoire was profiled, and TCRdb retains in-frame clones only, with some absent. The sample records 60,000 to 80,000 clones, more than 75% being singletons. CDR3 size: 15 residues. Per the germline V gene, CDR1 is GTSNPN and CDR2 is SVGIG (reference sequence). Trimming at V came to 2 bases and at J to 5 bases, leaving 5 bases not matched to a gene. This sample stems from a study of blood T cell repertoires in COVID-19. The wider study: Collection of acute and convalescent COVID-19 samples took place in the United States, Italy and Spain.

Sequenced material: peripheral blood. The clonotype originates from a human donor in a cohort sampled during active COVID-19. This chain links TRBV30 with TRBJ2-1, with 11 bases lining up with TRBD2. The CDR3 loop reads CAWSHTSGGNNEQFF. Here the CDR3 DNA reads TGTGCCTGGAGTCATACTAGCGGGGGCAACAATGAGCAGTTCTTC. Together with reference TRBV30 and TRBJ2-1, the CDR3 gives the full variable domain: SQTIHQWPATLVQPVGSPLSLECTVEGTSNPNLYWYRQAAGRGLQLLFYSVGIGQISSEVPQNLSASRPQDRQFILSSKKLLLSDSGFYLCAWSHTSGGNNEQFFGPGTRLTVL.